The sequence of this T cell receptor beta chain was determined in a study of blood T cells in healthy people across ages. Study results and caveats: Strongly correlated with naive T cell percentage was TCR beta diversity.

About this clonotype: Its antigen is undetermined.

The CDR3 is 16 amino acids. Germline V gene lookup returns CDR1 SGHDN and CDR2 FVKESK. Trimming took 3 bases from V and 5 from J; bases not matched to a gene: 13. With a J-beta primer mix and a sample-barcoded 5' primer, a second PCR ran 7 to 11 cycles. MiXCR, applied by TCRdb to the 5' RACE reads, yields one record per CDR3 protein. This table has about 1,500,000 distinct CDR3 sequences, about 40% appearing once. This sequence joins TRBV14 and TRBJ2-7; 7 bases are a match to TRBD2. The TCR comes from a woman aged 18-30 years in good health. Sequenced: blood. The CDR3 loop is CASSHRTSVLGHEQYF. Written as DNA, the CDR3 is TGTGCCAGCAGCCATCGCACTAGCGTTCTAGGCCACGAGCAGTACTTC.